One T cell receptor beta chain is described in this entry. Antigen unknown. The data belong to a study of T cell responses to AZD1222 COVID-19 vaccine. General study results and limits: Spike-specific TCR breadth rose after two AZD1222 doses, and depth rose as well.

TCRdb keeps only in-frame clones here, not all; method: immunoSEQ multiplex PCR. The table has 150,000 or so clones, roughly 88% seen once. Trimming cost V 1 base and J 6 bases, with 10 bases left between them. Germline V gene data show CDR1 as SGHTA and CDR2 as FQGNSA. The CDR3 is 13 residues long. The sequence came from an adult in good health. This rearrangement joins TRBV7-2 to TRBJ2-7, with D unclear. Sample: peripheral blood, taken on day 0 of AZD1222 vaccination. The CDR3 DNA follows: TGTGCCAGCAGCTTAGAGACCAGAGGCGAGCAGTACTTC. The encoded protein is CASSLETRGEQYF.